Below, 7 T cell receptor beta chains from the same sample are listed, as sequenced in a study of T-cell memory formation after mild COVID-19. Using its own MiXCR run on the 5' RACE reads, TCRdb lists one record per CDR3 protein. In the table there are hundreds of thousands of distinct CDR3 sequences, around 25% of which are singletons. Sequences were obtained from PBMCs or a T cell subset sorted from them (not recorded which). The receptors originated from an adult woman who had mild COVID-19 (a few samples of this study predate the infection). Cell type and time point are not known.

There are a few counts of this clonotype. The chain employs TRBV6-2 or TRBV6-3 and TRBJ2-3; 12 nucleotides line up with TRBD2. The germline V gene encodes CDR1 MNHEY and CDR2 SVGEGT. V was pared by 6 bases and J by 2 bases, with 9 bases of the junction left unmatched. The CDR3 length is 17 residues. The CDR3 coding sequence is TGTGCCAGCAGGAGACCTAGCGGGGGGGGCACCACAGATACGCAGTATTTT. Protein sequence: CASRRPSGGGTTDTQYF.

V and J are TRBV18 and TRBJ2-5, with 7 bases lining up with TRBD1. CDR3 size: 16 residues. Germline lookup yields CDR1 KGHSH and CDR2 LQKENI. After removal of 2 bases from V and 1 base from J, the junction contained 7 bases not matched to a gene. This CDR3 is CASSPTGSGGQETQYF. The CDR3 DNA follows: TGTGCCAGCTCACCAACAGGGTCAGGGGGCCAAGAGACCCAGTACTTC. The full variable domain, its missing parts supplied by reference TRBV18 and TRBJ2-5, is NAGVMQNPRHLVRRRGQEARLRCSPMKGHSHVYWYRQLPEEGLKFMVYLQKENIIDESGMPKERFSAEFPKEGPSILRIQQVVRGDSAAYFCASSPTGSGGQETQYFGPGTRLLVL.

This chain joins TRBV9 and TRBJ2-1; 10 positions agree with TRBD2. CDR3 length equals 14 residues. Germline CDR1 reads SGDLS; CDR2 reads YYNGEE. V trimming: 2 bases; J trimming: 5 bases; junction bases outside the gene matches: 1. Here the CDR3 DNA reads TGTGCCAGCAGCGTCGGACTAGCGGACAATGAGCAGTTCTTC. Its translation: CASSVGLADNEQFF.

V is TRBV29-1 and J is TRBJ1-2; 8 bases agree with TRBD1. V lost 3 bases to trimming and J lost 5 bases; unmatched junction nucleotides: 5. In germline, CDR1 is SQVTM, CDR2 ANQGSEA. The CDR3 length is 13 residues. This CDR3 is CSVDRTGQYGYTF. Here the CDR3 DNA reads TGCAGCGTTGACAGGACAGGGCAATATGGCTACACCTTC.

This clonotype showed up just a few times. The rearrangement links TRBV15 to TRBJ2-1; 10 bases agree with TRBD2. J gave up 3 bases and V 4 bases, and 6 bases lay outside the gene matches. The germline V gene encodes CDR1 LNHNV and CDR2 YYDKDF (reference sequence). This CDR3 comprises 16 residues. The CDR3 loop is CATSTGSGGNYNEQFF. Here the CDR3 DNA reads TGTGCCACCAGCACGGGTAGCGGGGGGAACTACAATGAGCAGTTCTTC.

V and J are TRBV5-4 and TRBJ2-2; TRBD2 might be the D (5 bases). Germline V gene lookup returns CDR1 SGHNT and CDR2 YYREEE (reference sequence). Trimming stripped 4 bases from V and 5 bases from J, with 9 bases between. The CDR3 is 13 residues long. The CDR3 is CASSGPGTGELFF. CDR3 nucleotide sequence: TGTGCCAGCAGCGGACCGGGAACCGGGGAGCTGTTTTTT.

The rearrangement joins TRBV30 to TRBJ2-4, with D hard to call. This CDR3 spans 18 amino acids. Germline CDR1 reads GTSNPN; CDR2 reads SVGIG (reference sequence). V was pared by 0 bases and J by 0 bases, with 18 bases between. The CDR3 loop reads CAWSVGRPARLAKNIQYF. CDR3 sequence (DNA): TGTGCCTGGAGTGTAGGTCGCCCAGCCCGTCTAGCCAAAAACATTCAGTACTTC.